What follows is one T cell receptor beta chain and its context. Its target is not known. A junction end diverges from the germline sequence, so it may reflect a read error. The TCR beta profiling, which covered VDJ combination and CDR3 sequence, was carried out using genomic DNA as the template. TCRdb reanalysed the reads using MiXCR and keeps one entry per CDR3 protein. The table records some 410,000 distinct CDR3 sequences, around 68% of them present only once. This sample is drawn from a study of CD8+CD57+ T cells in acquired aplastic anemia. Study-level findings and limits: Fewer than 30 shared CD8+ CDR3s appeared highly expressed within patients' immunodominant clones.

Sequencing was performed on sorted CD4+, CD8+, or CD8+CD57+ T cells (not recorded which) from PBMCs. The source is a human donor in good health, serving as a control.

The CDR3 protein is CTSSPGSEAFF. The CDR3 nucleotides read TGCACCAGCAGCCCGGGGAGTGAAGCTTTCTTT. The rearrangement uses TRBV4-3 and TRBJ1-1; no firm D call. The CDR3 contains 11 residues. The germline V gene encodes CDR1 LGHNA and CDR2 YSLEER.